Listed below are T cell receptor beta chains from one sample, sequenced in a study of OX40 agonist ivuxolimab in advanced cancers. Clones were sequenced by immunoSEQ multiplex PCR, and TCRdb holds only the in-frame ones, with some missing. This sample yields 70,000 to 95,000 clones, of which 90% are seen a single time; more than 0.6% belongs to the top ten. The starting material was CD4+ or CD8+ T cells sorted from blood, obtained in a trial of the OX40 agonist ivuxolimab. These receptors all stem from an adult with an advanced solid tumor such as melanoma, head and neck, liver or kidney cancer. Both conserved end residues are part of each CDR3. D genes are given only for firm matches. Clone size, where shown, is once, few, many, or a class for clones that have expanded.

d_call	clone_size	v_call	j_call	cdr3_nt	cdr3_aa
TRBD2	-	TRBV9	TRBJ2-7	TGTGCCAGCAGCGTAGCCCAGGTAGCGGGAGCTCTGCAGTACTTC	CASSVAQVAGALQYF
TRBD2	-	TRBV9	TRBJ2-4	TGTGCCAGCAGCCCCTACGGGACTAGCGGGAGTGGGACCAAAAACATTCAGTACTTC	CASSPYGTSGSGTKNIQYF
-	once	TRBV4-1	TRBJ2-7	TGCGCCAGCAGCCACCCCCCCACGGGCTCCTACGAGCAGTACTTC	CASSHPPTGSYEQYF
-	-	TRBV7-2	TRBJ2-1	TGTGCCAGCTCTGATCATTGGGGATACAATGAGCAGTTCTTC	CASSDHWGYNEQFF
-	-	TRBV7-2	TRBJ2-7	TGTGCCAGCAGCCCCCGCGGGGCTCTGGGCGAGCAGTACTTC	CASSPRGALGEQYF
TRBD1	-	TRBV7-3	TRBJ1-2	TGTGCCAGCAGCTTCTCGGACAGGGGAAACTATGGCTACACCTTC	CASSFSDRGNYGYTF
-	-	TRBV2	TRBJ2-3	TGTGCCAACGGCCGGGAGAGTCAAGATACGCAGTATTTT	CANGRESQDTQYF
TRBD2	-	TRBV2	TRBJ2-5	TGTGCCAGCAGCGCCACTAGCGGGAGGGAGACCCAGTACTTC	CASSATSGRETQYF
TRBD1	-	TRBV6-1	TRBJ1-1	TGTGCCAGCGACCAGGGGGCGGCTGAAGCTTTCTTT	CASDQGAAEAFF
-	-	TRBV6-1	TRBJ2-7	TGTGCCAGCAGTGAAGGGTTTGTTGGCCACGAGCAGTACTTC	CASSEGFVGHEQYF
TRBD1	once	TRBV7-9	TRBJ1-2	TGTGCCAGCAGCGGTGGACAGGGGAACTATGGCTACACCTTC	CASSGGQGNYGYTF
-	-	TRBV27	TRBJ2-7	TGTGCCAGCAGGTCGCCCAGCGGAGGGGCCTACGAGCAGTACTTC	CASRSPSGGAYEQYF
TRBD1	-	TRBV28	TRBJ2-5	TGTGCCAGCACCTCCGGACAGGCGCTAGAGACCCAGTACTTC	CASTSGQALETQYF
-	-	TRBV19	TRBJ1-2	TGTGCCAGTTTTGGGACATCCTATGGCTACACCTTC	CASFGTSYGYTF
TRBD1	-	TRBV6-5	TRBJ1-4	TGTGCCAGCAGTTACGGGACAGCCGGAAATGAAAAACTGTTTTTT	CASSYGTAGNEKLFF
-	-	TRBV15	TRBJ2-4	TGTGCCACCAGCAGAGGGGGGGATAGCGACATTCAGTACTTC	CATSRGGDSDIQYF
-	-	TRBV27	TRBJ1-5	TGTGCCAGCAGTTTAGTGGGGACCCCGGGTAGCAATCAGCCCCAGCATTTT	CASSLVGTPGSNQPQHF
TRBD1	-	TRBV6-5	TRBJ1-5	TGTGCCAGCAGTAGGGACAGTGGCAATCAGCCCCAGCATTTT	CASSRDSGNQPQHF
-	-	TRBV4-1	TRBJ1-5	TGCGCCAGCAGCCAAGAAAGCAGGGACAATCAGCCCCAGCATTTT	CASSQESRDNQPQHF
TRBD2	once	TRBV5-1	TRBJ2-6	TGCGCCAGCAGCTTCGGGGGGGGAGGGTTTGGGGCCAACGTCCTGACTTTC	CASSFGGGGFGANVLTF
-	-	TRBV2	TRBJ2-7	TGTGCCAGCACTTTAAGAGGGAGCTACGAGCAGTACTTC	CASTLRGSYEQYF
-	-	TRBV6-6	TRBJ2-1	TGTGCCAGCAGTTACTCAGTCGACAATGAGCAGTTCTTC	CASSYSVDNEQFF
-	-	TRBV7-2	TRBJ1-2	TGTGCCAGCAGCACAACAGGGTTCTATGGCTACACCTTC	CASSTTGFYGYTF
-	-	TRBV5-4	TRBJ2-3	TGTGCCAGCAGCCATACTGGGACTTCAGATACGCAGTATTTT	CASSHTGTSDTQYF
-	-	TRBV7-9	TRBJ1-4	TGTGCCAGCACGCCAAATGAAAAACTGTTTTTT	CASTPNEKLFF
TRBD1	-	TRBV6-1	TRBJ2-7	TGTGCCAGCAGACCGGACAGGGGGCTCTACGAGCAGTACTTC	CASRPDRGLYEQYF
-	-	TRBV18	TRBJ2-7	TGTGCCAGCTCACCCGCAGGCGGGCCCGAGCAGTACTTC	CASSPAGGPEQYF
-	-	TRBV28	TRBJ2-2	TGTGCCAGCAGTTCCCAGGGGAGGAGCACCGGGGAGCTGTTTTTT	CASSSQGRSTGELFF
TRBD1	-	TRBV7-8	TRBJ1-4	TGTGCCAGCAGCCCAGGGGGTGAAAAACTGTTTTTT	CASSPGGEKLFF
-	-	TRBV27	TRBJ2-7	TGTGCCAGCAGTTTAAGCCAGAGCGCCTACGAGCAGTACTTC	CASSLSQSAYEQYF